The source of this T cell receptor beta chain is a study of T cells in tumors after PD-1 blockade. Across the study: On average, peripheral blood gave 113,528 TCR templates and tens of thousands of unique clonotypes.

Whole-study results and caveats: Roughly two fifths of tumor TCR clonotypes were also found in blood.

For this clone: No antigen is known for it. The same CDR3 also results from other DNA sequences found in this sample.

The repertoire was sequenced with immunoSEQ multiplex PCR; TCRdb's copy has only in-frame clones and lacks some. There are some 20,000 clones in the sample; 81% occur only once, and approximately 24% lies in the top ten. The material sequenced was PBMCs, taken after anti-PD-1 therapy. The sequence came from a human donor with advanced basal cell or squamous cell carcinoma (not recorded which).

CDR3 sequence reads: CATSIAGVETQYF. CDR3 in DNA: TGTGCCACCAGTATAGCGGGAGTTGAGACCCAGTACTTC. The V gene is TRBV24-1, the J gene TRBJ2-5; 9 positions agree with TRBD2. The CDR3 is 13 residues long. Germline V gene data show CDR1 as KGHDR and CDR2 as SFDVKD. The V segment lost 6 bases and the J segment 5 bases; nucleotides outside the gene matches: 3.